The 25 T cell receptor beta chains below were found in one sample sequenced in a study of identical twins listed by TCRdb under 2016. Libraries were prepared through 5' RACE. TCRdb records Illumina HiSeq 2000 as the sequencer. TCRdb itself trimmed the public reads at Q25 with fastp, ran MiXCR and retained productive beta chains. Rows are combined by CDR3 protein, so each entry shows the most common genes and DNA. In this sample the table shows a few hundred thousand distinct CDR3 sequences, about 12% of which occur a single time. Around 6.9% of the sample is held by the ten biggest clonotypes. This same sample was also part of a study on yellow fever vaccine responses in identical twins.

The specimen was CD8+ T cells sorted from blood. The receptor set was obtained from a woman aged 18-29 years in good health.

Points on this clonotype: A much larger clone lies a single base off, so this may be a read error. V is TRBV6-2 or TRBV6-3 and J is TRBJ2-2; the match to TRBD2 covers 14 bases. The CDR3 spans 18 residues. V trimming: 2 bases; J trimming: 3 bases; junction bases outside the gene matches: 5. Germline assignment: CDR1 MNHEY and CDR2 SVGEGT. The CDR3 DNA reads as TGTGCCAGCAGTTACCACCGACTAGCGGGGGGGGACACCGGGGAGCTGTTTTTT. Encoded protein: CASSYHRLAGGDTGELFF.

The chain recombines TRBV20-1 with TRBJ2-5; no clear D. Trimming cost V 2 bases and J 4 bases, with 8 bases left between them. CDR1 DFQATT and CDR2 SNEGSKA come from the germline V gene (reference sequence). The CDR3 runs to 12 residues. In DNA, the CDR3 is TGCAGTGCTAGAACTCCGGGAGAGACCCAGTACTTC. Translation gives CSARTPGETQYF.

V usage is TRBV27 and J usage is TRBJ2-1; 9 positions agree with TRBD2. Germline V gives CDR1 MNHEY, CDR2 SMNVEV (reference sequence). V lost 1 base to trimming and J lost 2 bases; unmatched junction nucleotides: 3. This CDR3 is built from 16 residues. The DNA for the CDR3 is TGTGCCAGCAGTTTATGGGGCGGGGGGGCCTACAATGAGCAGTTCTTC. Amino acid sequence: CASSLWGGGAYNEQFF.

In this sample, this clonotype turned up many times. As DNA, the CDR3 is TGTGCCAGCACCGAGTCCCTAATCGATACGCAGTATTTT. It translates to CASTESLIDTQYF. V usage is TRBV7-9 and J usage is TRBJ2-3, with no clear D. The germline CDR1 and CDR2 sequences are SEHNR and FQNEAQ (reference sequence). The CDR3 sequence is 13 residues long. The V end was cut by 7 bases, the J end by 6 bases, with 14 bases between.

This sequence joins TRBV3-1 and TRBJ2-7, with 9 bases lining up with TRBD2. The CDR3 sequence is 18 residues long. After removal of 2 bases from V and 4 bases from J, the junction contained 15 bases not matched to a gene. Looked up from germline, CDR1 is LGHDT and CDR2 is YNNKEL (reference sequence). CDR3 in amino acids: CASSQLVDVAGVRYEQYF. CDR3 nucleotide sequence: TGTGCCAGCAGCCAATTGGTGGATGTAGCGGGAGTACGGTACGAGCAGTACTTC.

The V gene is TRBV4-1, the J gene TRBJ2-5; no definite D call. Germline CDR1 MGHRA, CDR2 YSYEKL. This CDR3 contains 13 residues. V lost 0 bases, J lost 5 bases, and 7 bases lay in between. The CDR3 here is CASSQEGGETQYF. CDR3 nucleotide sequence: TGCGCCAGCAGCCAAGAAGGTGGGGAGACCCAGTACTTC.

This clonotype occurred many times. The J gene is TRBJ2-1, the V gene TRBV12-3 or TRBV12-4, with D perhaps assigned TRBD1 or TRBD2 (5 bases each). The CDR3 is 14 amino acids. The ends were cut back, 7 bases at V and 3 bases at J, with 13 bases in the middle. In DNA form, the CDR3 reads TGTGCCAGCACCTACGGGACGGTCTACAATGAGCAGTTCTTC. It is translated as CASTYGTVYNEQFF.

The CDR3 region has the DNA TGCAGTGCTCGACAGGGGAAGGGGGAGGCCCAGTACTTC. The encoded protein is CSARQGKGEAQYF. The gene calls are TRBV20-1 and TRBJ2-5, with 8 bases lining up with TRBD1. The trim removed 5 bases at V and 9 bases at J, leaving 11 bases unmatched. Germline V gene lookup returns CDR1 DFQATT and CDR2 SNEGSKA (reference sequence). CDR3 length: 13 residues.

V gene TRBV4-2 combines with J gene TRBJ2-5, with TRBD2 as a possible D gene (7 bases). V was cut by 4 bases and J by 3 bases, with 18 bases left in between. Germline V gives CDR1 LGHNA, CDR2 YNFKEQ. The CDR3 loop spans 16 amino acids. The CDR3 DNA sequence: TGTGCCAGCAGCCCGAGAACTAGGGGGGGGGAAGAGACCCAGTACTTC. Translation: CASSPRTRGGEETQYF.

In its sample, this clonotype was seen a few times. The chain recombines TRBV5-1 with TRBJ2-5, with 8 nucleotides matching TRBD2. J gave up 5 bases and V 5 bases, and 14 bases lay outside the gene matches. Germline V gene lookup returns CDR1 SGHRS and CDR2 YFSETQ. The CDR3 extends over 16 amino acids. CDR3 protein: CASRGSGSPAGETQYF. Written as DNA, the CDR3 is TGCGCCAGCAGAGGAAGCGGGAGCCCCGCGGGGGAGACCCAGTACTTC.

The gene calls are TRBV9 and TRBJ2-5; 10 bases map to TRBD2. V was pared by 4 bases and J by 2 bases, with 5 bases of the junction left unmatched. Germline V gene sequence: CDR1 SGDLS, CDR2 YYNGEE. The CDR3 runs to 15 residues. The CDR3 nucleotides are TGTGCCAGCAGCTTCCTAGCGGGGGTGCAAGAGACCCAGTACTTC. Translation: CASSFLAGVQETQYF.

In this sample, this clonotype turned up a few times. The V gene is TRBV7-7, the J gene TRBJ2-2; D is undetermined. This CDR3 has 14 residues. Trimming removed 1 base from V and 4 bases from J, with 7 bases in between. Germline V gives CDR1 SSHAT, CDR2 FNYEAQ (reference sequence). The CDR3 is CASSLDVSTGELFF. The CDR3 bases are TGTGCCAGCAGCTTAGATGTTTCCACCGGGGAGCTGTTTTTT.

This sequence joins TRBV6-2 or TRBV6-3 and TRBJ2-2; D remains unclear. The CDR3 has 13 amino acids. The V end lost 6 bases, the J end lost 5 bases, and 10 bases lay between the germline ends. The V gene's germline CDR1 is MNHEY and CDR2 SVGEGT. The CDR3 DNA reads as TGTGCCAGCAGCGCCGTGTGGACCGGGGAGCTGTTTTTT. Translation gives CASSAVWTGELFF.

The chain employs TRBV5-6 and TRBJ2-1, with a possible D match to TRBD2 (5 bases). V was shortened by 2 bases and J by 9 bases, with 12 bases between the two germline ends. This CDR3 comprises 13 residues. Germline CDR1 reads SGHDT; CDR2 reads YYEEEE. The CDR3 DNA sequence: TGTGCCAGCAGCTTTCAATCGGGGTCTGAGCAGTTCTTC. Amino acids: CASSFQSGSEQFF.

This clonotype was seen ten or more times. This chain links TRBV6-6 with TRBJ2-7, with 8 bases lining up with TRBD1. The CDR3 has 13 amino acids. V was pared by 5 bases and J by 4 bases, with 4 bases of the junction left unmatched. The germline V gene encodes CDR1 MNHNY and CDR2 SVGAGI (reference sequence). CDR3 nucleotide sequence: TGTGCCAGCAGTCACGGACAGGGTTACGAGCAGTACGTC. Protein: CASSHGQGYEQYV.

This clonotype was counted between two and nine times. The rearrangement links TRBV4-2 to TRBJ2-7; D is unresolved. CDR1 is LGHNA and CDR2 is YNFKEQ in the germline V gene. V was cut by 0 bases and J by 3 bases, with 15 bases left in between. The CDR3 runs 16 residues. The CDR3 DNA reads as TGTGCCAGCAGCCAAGAGGGTAGCCTCTTTCTCTACGAGCAGTACTTC. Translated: CASSQEGSLFLYEQYF.

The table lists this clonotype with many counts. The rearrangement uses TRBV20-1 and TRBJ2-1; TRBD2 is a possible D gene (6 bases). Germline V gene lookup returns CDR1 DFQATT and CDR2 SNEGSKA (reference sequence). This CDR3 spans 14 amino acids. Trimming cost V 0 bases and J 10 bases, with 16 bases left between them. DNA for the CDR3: TGCAGTGCTAGAGACCCATCCCGGGAGACGGAGCAGTTCTTC. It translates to CSARDPSRETEQFF.

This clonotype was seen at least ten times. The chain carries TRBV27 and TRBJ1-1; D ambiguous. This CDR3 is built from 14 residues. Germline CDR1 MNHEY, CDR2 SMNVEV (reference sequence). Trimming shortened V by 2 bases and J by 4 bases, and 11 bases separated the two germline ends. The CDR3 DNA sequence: TGTGCCAGCAGTTTACGGGTAACGGGCACTGAAGCTTTCTTT. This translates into CASSLRVTGTEAFF.

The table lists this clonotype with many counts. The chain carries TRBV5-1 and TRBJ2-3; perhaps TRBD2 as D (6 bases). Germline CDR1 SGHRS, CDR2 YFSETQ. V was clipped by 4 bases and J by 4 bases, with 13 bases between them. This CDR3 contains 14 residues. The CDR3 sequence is CASSEGGEPDTQYF. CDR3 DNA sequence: TGCGCCAGCAGCGAGGGCGGGGAACCAGATACGCAGTATTTT.

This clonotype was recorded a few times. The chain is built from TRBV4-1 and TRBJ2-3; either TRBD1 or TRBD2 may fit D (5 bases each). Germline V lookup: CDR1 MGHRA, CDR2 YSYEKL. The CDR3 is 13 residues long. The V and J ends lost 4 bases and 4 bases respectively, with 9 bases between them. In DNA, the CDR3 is TGCGCCAGCAGCCGAGGGGTTCCAGATACGCAGTATTTT. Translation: CASSRGVPDTQYF.

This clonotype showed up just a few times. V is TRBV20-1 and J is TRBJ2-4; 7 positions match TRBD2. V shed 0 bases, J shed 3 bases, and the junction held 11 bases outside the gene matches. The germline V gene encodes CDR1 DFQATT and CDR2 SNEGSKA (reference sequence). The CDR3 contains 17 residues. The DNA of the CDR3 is TGCAGTGCTAGAGATTTGGGAGGGGCCCCAGTCAAAAACATTCAGTACTTC. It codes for CSARDLGGAPVKNIQYF.

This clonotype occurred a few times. The CDR3 coding sequence is TGTGCCAGCAGCTTAGATGCTAGCGGGGATACGCAGTATTTT. Its translation: CASSLDASGDTQYF. This sequence joins TRBV7-6 and TRBJ2-3; 8 positions match TRBD2. Germline CDR1 and CDR2: SGHVS and FNYEAQ. The CDR3 runs 14 residues. J gave up 6 bases and V 1 base, and 3 bases lay outside the gene matches.

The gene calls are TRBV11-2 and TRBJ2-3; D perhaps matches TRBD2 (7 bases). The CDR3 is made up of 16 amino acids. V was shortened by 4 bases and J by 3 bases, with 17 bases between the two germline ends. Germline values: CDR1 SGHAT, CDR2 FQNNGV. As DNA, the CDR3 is TGTGCCAGCAGCTCCGTTAGGGGGGGAGAGACAGATACGCAGTATTTT. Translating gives CASSSVRGGETDTQYF. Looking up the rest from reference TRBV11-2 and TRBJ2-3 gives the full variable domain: EAGVAQSPRYKIIEKRQSVAFWCNPISGHATLYWYQQILGQGPKLLIQFQNNGVVDDSQLPKDRFSAERLKGVDSTLKIQPAKLEDSAVYLCASSSVRGGETDTQYFGPGTRLTVL.

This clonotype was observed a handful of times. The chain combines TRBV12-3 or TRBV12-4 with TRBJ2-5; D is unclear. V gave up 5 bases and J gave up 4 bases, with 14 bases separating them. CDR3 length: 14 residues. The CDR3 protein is CASSLYPDRETQYF. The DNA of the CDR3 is TGTGCCAGCAGTCTCTATCCTGACCGAGAGACCCAGTACTTC.

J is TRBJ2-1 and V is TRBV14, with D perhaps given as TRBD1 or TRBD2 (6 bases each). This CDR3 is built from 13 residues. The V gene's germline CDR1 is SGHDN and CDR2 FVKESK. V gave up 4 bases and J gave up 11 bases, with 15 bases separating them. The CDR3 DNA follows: TGTGCCAGCAGCCCCGGGGGCCGGGGTAAGCAGTTCTTC. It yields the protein CASSPGGRGKQFF.